Presented here are 17 T cell receptor beta chains from one specimen sequenced in a study of cytomegalovirus exposure and HLA in healthy donors. With 60 Vbeta and 13 Jbeta primers, the PCR was carried out. Assay: immunoSEQ multiplex PCR; the TCRdb copy retains only in-frame clones and omits some. The data show roughly 150,000 clones, 60% to 80% seen once. Material for sequencing was PBMCs. The receptors derive from a man aged 50 or older in good health and CMV-seropositive.

The genes are TRBV25-1 and TRBJ2-5; 7 nucleotides align to TRBD2. V gave up 5 bases and J gave up 7 bases; unmatched junction bases: 10. The CDR3 is made up of 14 amino acids. Germline CDR1 MGHDK, CDR2 SYGVNS. This CDR3 is CASSPGGTSGTQYF. In DNA, the CDR3 is TGTGCCAGCAGTCCCGGGGGGACCTCGGGGACCCAGTACTTC.

V is TRBV7-8 and J is TRBJ2-5; weak D call: TRBD2 (6 bases). This CDR3 has 14 residues. V lost 1 base to trimming and J lost 9 bases, with 15 bases between them. Looked up from germline, CDR1 is SGHVS and CDR2 is FQNEAQ. CDR3 residues: CASSLGDLSRAQYF. CDR3 bases: TGTGCCAGCAGCTTAGGGGACTTGTCGAGGGCCCAGTACTTC. Full variable domain (missing parts from reference TRBV7-8 and TRBJ2-5): GAGVSQSPRYKVAKRGQDVALRCDPISGHVSLFWYQQALGQGPEFLTYFQNEAQLDKSGLPSDRFFAERPEGSVSTLKIQRTQQEDSAVYLCASSLGDLSRAQYFGPGTRLLVL.

The chain combines TRBV5-1 with TRBJ2-1; TRBD2 matches 9 bases. The V gene's germline CDR1 is SGHRS and CDR2 YFSETQ. Trimming at V came to 6 bases and at J to 0 bases, leaving 7 bases not matched to a gene. CDR3 length equals 16 residues. CDR3 DNA sequence: TGCGCCAGCACACCTAGCGGGATGAGCTCCTACAATGAGCAGTTCTTC. It codes for CASTPSGMSSYNEQFF.

This sequence joins TRBV23-1 and TRBJ2-1; TRBD1 agrees at 8 bases. TRBV23-1 falls under the ORF class, with uncertain function. Trimming removed 2 bases from V and 0 bases from J; junction bases left unmatched: 12. CDR3 size: 19 residues. The CDR3 DNA follows: TGCGCCAGCAGTCAAATGGACAGGGACCCCTTTTGCTCCTACAATGAGCAGTTCTTC. Encoded protein: CASSQMDRDPFCSYNEQFF.

The genes are TRBV18 and TRBJ1-3, with D possibly matching TRBD1 (5 bases). CDR3 length: 19 amino acids. The V and J ends lost 0 bases and 0 bases respectively, with 18 bases between them. The germline CDR1 and CDR2 sequences are KGHSH and LQKENI. The CDR3 sequence is CASSPPLLRGQSSGNTIYF. The DNA of the CDR3 is TGTGCCAGCTCACCACCCCTTCTAAGGGGTCAGAGCTCTGGAAACACCATATATTTT.

The DNA for the CDR3 is TGTGCCAGCGCCCTTCGGGACAGGAGCACAGATACGCAGTATTTT. Its protein is CASALRDRSTDTQYF. The chain employs TRBV6-1 and TRBJ2-3, with 8 positions matching TRBD1. The length of the CDR3 is 15 residues. Trimming cost V 8 bases and J 0 bases; bases outside gene matches: 7. Germline assignment: CDR1 MNHNS and CDR2 SASEGT.

The chain carries TRBV19 and TRBJ1-1; 10 bases align to TRBD1. V lost 6 bases, J lost 0 bases, and 1 base stayed unmatched. The CDR3 has 14 residues. Per the germline V gene, CDR1 is LNHDA and CDR2 is SQIVND (reference sequence). For the CDR3, the DNA is TGTGCCAGTAGGACAGGGGGCTTGAACACTGAAGCTTTCTTT. Translated, it gives CASRTGGLNTEAFF.

The CDR3 nucleotides are TGTGCCAGCAGTTTAAAGGGCAGGGTTGGGCAGCCCCAGCATTTT. This encodes CASSLKGRVGQPQHF. This chain links TRBV27 with TRBJ1-5, with a tentative D call TRBD1 (5 bases). Germline lookup yields CDR1 MNHEY and CDR2 SMNVEV (reference sequence). Trimming shortened V by 2 bases and J by 7 bases, and 15 bases separated the two germline ends. The CDR3 covers 15 residues.

This clone was detected a few times. The chain couples TRBV6-1 to TRBJ1-5; no clear D gene. Trimming took 2 bases from V and 0 from J, leaving 8 bases between them. The CDR3 has 15 amino acids. Germline CDR1 reads MNHNS; CDR2 reads SASEGT. CDR3 coding DNA: TGTGCCAGCAGTGAACCTGTATATAGCAATCAGCCCCAGCATTTT. Its protein is CASSEPVYSNQPQHF.

To note about this clone: Other DNA sequences of this sample code for an identical CDR3. This rearrangement joins TRBV5-1 to TRBJ1-5, with a possible D match to TRBD1 (6 bases). The germline CDR1 and CDR2 sequences are SGHRS and YFSETQ. V was clipped by 4 bases and J by 2 bases, with 10 bases between them. This CDR3 region has 14 residues. CDR3 sequence (DNA): TGCGCCAGCAGCCCATCAGGGGGCAATCAGCCCCAGCATTTT. Protein: CASSPSGGNQPQHF.

This clone appeared a few times. CDR3 in amino acids: CASSLSRGAANEKLFF. The CDR3 DNA sequence: TGTGCCAGCAGCTTATCCCGGGGAGCGGCTAATGAAAAACTGTTTTTT. The genes are TRBV7-2 and TRBJ1-4; D is uncertain. Trimming removed 2 bases from V and 3 bases from J, with 13 bases in between. The CDR3 extends over 16 amino acids. Germline V gene data show CDR1 as SGHTA and CDR2 as FQGNSA.

The chain is built from TRBV30 and TRBJ1-2; D may be TRBD1 (6 bases). From germline, CDR1 is GTSNPN and CDR2 SVGIG (reference sequence). Trimming took 3 bases from V and 4 from J, leaving 18 bases between them. The CDR3 has 15 residues. Here the CDR3 DNA reads TGTGCCTGGAGAGAGCAGGGGTTTGGGGGCTATGGCTACACCTTC. Translating it yields CAWREQGFGGYGYTF. The entire variable domain, with the rest obtained from reference TRBV30 and TRBJ1-2, is as follows: SQTIHQWPATLVQPVGSPLSLECTVEGTSNPNLYWYRQAAGRGLQLLFYSVGIGQISSEVPQNLSASRPQDRQFILSSKKLLLSDSGFYLCAWREQGFGGYGYTFGSGTRLTVV.

This rearrangement joins TRBV7-2 to TRBJ2-4; 7 nucleotides match TRBD2. Unmatched junction bases numbered 8, after V lost 0 bases and J lost 6 bases. The V gene's germline CDR1 is SGHTA and CDR2 FQGNSA. CDR3 size: 16 residues. CDR3 amino acids: CASSLAGGARTNIQYF. The CDR3 nucleotides are TGTGCCAGCAGCTTAGCGGGAGGGGCGCGGACAAACATTCAGTACTTC.

This rearrangement joins TRBV5-5 to TRBJ2-1; 10 nucleotides align to TRBD1. J gave up 2 bases and V 4 bases, and 6 bases lay outside the gene matches. CDR3 length equals 16 residues. CDR1 is SGHKS, CDR2 YYEKEE, per germline (reference sequence). Here the CDR3 DNA reads TGTGCCAGCAGCACAGGACAGGGGGTTGCCTACAATGAGCAGTTCTTC. Translated: CASSTGQGVAYNEQFF. Full variable domain (outside the CDR3, taken from reference TRBV5-5 and TRBJ2-1): DAGVTQSPTHLIKTRGQQVTLRCSPISGHKSVSWYQQVLGQGPQFIFQYYEKEERGRGNFPDRFSARQFPNYSSELNVNALLLGDSALYLCASSTGQGVAYNEQFFGPGTRLTVL.

The chain employs TRBV9 and TRBJ2-1, with 7 bases aligning to TRBD1. Germline V gene data show CDR1 as SGDLS and CDR2 as YYNGEE. CDR3 length: 15 amino acids. The ends lost 4 bases at V and 4 bases at J; junction bases unmatched: 8. The CDR3 is CASSLRTGGYNEQFF. The CDR3 DNA is TGTGCCAGCAGCCTAAGGACAGGAGGTTACAATGAGCAGTTCTTC.

The V and J genes are TRBV11-1 and TRBJ1-1; TRBD1 is a possible D gene (6 bases). The CDR3 runs 14 residues. Germline CDR1 reads SGHAT; CDR2 reads FQDESV (reference sequence). Trimming pared 3 bases from V and 1 base from J, leaving 9 bases between. The DNA for the CDR3 is TGTGCCAGCAGCTTCCAACAGGGGAACACTGAAGCTTTCTTT. Translating it yields CASSFQQGNTEAFF.

The rearrangement joins TRBV29-1 to TRBJ1-2; the match to TRBD1 covers 9 bases. V shed 6 bases and J 4 bases; nucleotides not matched to a gene: 6. Germline assignment: CDR1 SQVTM and CDR2 ANQGSEA. The CDR3 has 13 residues. CDR3 bases: TGCAGCGTCGGGACAGGGATGGGCTATGGCTACACCTTC. Amino acids: CSVGTGMGYGYTF.